A single TCR beta chain is shown here with its context. This entry belongs to a study of control samples from healthy donors and cancer patients. Measured with immunoSEQ multiplex PCR; TCRdb has only the in-frame clones, and not every one. The table lists roughly 160,000 clones, roughly 94% of them singletons. What was sequenced was PBMCs. The source is a man aged 55 to 69 with colorectal cancer.

The CDR3 region is CASSLAGQTSYNEQFF. Written as DNA, the CDR3 is TGTGCCAGCAGCTTGGCCGGACAGACCTCCTACAATGAGCAGTTCTTC. The V call is TRBV5-5, the J call TRBJ2-1; D is possibly TRBD1 (6 bases). Between the trimmed V and J ends, which lost 0 bases and 0 bases, there was a span of 10 bases. This CDR3 is 16 amino acids long. The germline CDR1 and CDR2 sequences are SGHKS and YYEKEE (reference sequence). The full variable domain, completed using reference TRBV5-5 and TRBJ2-1, is DAGVTQSPTHLIKTRGQQVTLRCSPISGHKSVSWYQQVLGQGPQFIFQYYEKEERGRGNFPDRFSARQFPNYSSELNVNALLLGDSALYLCASSLAGQTSYNEQFFGPGTRLTVL.